This T cell receptor beta chain was sequenced for a study of CD8 T cells in Susac syndrome. Study as a whole: Patients with Susac syndrome were, at the time of blood collection, therapy-naive, maintained on corticosteroids, or maintained on intravenous immunoglobulin alone.

With random hexamers, roughly 0.5 to 1 ug RNA was reverse transcribed. TCRdb reprocessed the immunoSEQ multiplex PCR reads with MiXCR, giving one entry per CDR3 protein. The table lists about 190,000 distinct CDR3 sequences, roughly 90% of them singletons, with about 0.1% in the top ten. The germline V gene encodes CDR1 SGHRS and CDR2 YFSETQ. V shed 0 bases, J shed 2 bases, and the junction held 16 bases outside the gene matches. The CDR3 spans 20 residues. The specimen sequenced was CD4+ T cells from PBMCs. The chain combines TRBV5-1 with TRBJ2-5; 10 bases agree with TRBD1. This sequence originates from a human donor with Susac syndrome. The CDR3 spells CASSLALSAPGTGEQETQYF. Written as DNA, the CDR3 is TGCGCCAGCAGCTTGGCCCTTTCTGCTCCCGGGACAGGGGAACAAGAGACCCAGTACTTC.